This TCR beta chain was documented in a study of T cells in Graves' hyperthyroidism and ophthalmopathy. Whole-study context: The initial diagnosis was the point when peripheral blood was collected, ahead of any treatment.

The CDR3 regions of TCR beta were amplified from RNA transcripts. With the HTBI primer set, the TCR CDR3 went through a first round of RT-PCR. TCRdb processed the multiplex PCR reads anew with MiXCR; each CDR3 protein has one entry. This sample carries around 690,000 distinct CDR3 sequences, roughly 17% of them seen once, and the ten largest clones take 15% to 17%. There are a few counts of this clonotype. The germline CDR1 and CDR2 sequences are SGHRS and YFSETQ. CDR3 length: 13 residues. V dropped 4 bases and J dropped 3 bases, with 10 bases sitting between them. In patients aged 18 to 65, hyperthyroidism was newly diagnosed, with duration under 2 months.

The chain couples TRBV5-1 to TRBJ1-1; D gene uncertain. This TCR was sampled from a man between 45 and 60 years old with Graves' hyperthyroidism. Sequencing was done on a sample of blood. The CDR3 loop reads CASSRHEDTEAFF. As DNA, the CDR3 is TGCGCCAGCAGCCGGCATGAGGACACTGAAGCTTTCTTT.